The 30 T cell receptor beta chains given below trace back to one sample, sequenced in a study of T cells in Graves' hyperthyroidism and ophthalmopathy. The investigators amplified TCR beta CDR3 regions from RNA transcripts. Researchers ran a first-round RT-PCR on the TCR CDR3 using the HTBI primer set. Using its own MiXCR run on the multiplex PCR reads, TCRdb lists one record per CDR3 protein. The sample contains 300,000 to 450,000 distinct CDR3 sequences, more than 15% of which appear only once. The source material was blood. These receptors all stem from a woman aged 18-30 years with Graves' hyperthyroidism that later progressed to Graves' ophthalmopathy.

This chain connects TRBV5-1 to TRBJ2-1, with D possibly called TRBD1 or TRBD2 (5 bases each). The last part of the DNA fits TRBJ2-7 better; the J call may be wrong. The CDR3 is 15 amino acids. CDR1 and CDR2 from the germline V gene are SGHRS and YFSETQ. The CDR3: CASSRDQVSYNEQYF. The DNA of the CDR3 is TGCGCCAGCAGCCGGGACCAGGTATCCTACAATGAGCAGTACTTC.

This clonotype occurred many times. This sequence joins TRBV7-2 and TRBJ2-1; 7 positions agree with TRBD2. V lost 1 base to trimming and J lost 9 bases; unmatched junction nucleotides: 15. From germline, CDR1 is SGHTA and CDR2 FQGNSA. This CDR3 region has 17 residues. The CDR3 coding sequence is TGTGCCAGCAGCTTAGAGACGAGCGGGAAGTTTTTTAGTGAGCAGTTCTTC. The encoded protein is CASSLETSGKFFSEQFF. The full variable domain, its missing parts supplied by reference TRBV7-2 and TRBJ2-1, is GAGVSQSPSNKVTEKGKDVELRCDPISGHTALYWYRQSLGQGLEFLIYFQGNSAPDKSGLPSDRFSAERTGGSVSTLTIQRTQQEDSAVYLCASSLETSGKFFSEQFFGPGTRLTVL.

There are many counts of this clonotype. This chain joins TRBV6-1 and TRBJ1-5; 7 bases are a match to TRBD1. The CDR3 spans 14 residues. V shed 5 bases and J 8 bases; nucleotides not matched to a gene: 9. Germline values: CDR1 MNHNS, CDR2 SASEGT. CDR3 protein: CASSPGQDLEPQHF. The CDR3 DNA sequence: TGTGCCAGCAGTCCCGGACAGGACCTTGAGCCCCAGCATTTT.

With respect to this clonotype: With a much larger clone just one base away, this may be a read error. The chain uses TRBV28 and TRBJ2-1; 9 nucleotides agree with TRBD2. Germline CDR1 is MDHEN and CDR2 is SYDVKM. J gave up 6 bases and V 5 bases, and 8 bases lay outside the gene matches. The CDR3 contains 15 residues. CDR3 region: CASSQAGGEINEQFF. The CDR3 DNA follows: TGTGCCAGCAGTCAAGCGGGAGGAGAGATCAATGAGCAGTTCTTC.

In its sample, this clonotype was seen many times. The chain employs TRBV29-1 and TRBJ2-7; D is perhaps TRBD2 (6 bases). CDR3 length: 15 amino acids. Looked up from germline, CDR1 is SQVTM and CDR2 is ANQGSEA. With 0 bases removed from V and 3 bases from J, the gap between germline ends came to 15 bases. The CDR3 nucleotides are TGCAGCGTTGAAGATGGCCAGTCGGAGGGCTACGAGCAGTACTTC. Protein product: CSVEDGQSEGYEQYF.

The J gene is TRBJ2-1, the V gene TRBV7-2, with a weak D call TRBD1 (6 bases). The V and J ends lost 6 bases and 4 bases respectively, with 10 bases between them. The CDR3 totals 13 residues. Germline lookup yields CDR1 SGHTA and CDR2 FQGNSA. The CDR3 here is CASRSRGYNEQFF. CDR3 coding DNA: TGTGCCAGCAGGTCTAGGGGGTACAATGAGCAGTTCTTC.

The chain recombines TRBV12-3 or TRBV12-4 with TRBJ1-1, with TRBD1 as a possible D gene (5 bases). V lost 6 bases and J lost 0, with 14 bases in between. This CDR3 region has 15 residues. The CDR3 nucleotides read TGTGCCAGCAGGCCGGGACTAAGTGTGAACACTGAAGCTTTCTTT. Translated, it gives CASRPGLSVNTEAFF.

The chain recombines TRBV6-5 with TRBJ2-1; D is unresolved. Per germline, CDR1 MNHEY and CDR2 SVGAGI. This CDR3 spans 14 amino acids. Trimming cost V 2 bases and J 7 bases, with 12 bases left between them. The DNA for the CDR3 is TGTGCCAGCAGTTACGTTAGCAGAAAAAATGAGCAGTTCTTC. Amino acid sequence: CASSYVSRKNEQFF.

In this sample, this clonotype turned up many times. This sequence joins TRBV27 and TRBJ2-3; 11 bases agree with TRBD1. The germline CDR1 and CDR2 sequences are MNHEY and SMNVEV (reference sequence). The CDR3 length is 16 residues. V dropped 9 bases and J dropped 3; count of bases not matched to a gene: 11. The CDR3 coding sequence is TGTGCCAGTGGGGGGTACGGGACAGGGGGTACAGATACGCAGTATTTT. Amino acids: CASGGYGTGGTDTQYF.

There are many counts of this clonotype. The J gene is TRBJ2-7, the V gene TRBV4-2; D may be TRBD2 (5 bases). The V gene's germline CDR1 is LGHNA and CDR2 YNFKEQ. The CDR3 is made up of 14 amino acids. V dropped 4 bases and J dropped 5 bases, with 15 bases sitting between them. Written as DNA, the CDR3 is TGTGCCAGCAGCCCAGAGAGGGCTCACCACGAGCAGTACTTC. Translated: CASSPERAHHEQYF.

This chain joins TRBV2 and TRBJ2-3, with 11 bases identical to TRBD2. Germline-derived CDR1 and CDR2 are SNHLY and FYNNEI. V trimming: 5 bases; J trimming: 4 bases; junction bases outside the gene matches: 11. CDR3 length: 17 amino acids. CDR3 amino acids: CASSHSGLAGGPDTQYF. The CDR3 DNA reads TGTGCCAGCAGTCACTCAGGGCTAGCGGGAGGCCCAGATACGCAGTATTTT.

This clonotype has more than one count but fewer than ten. The chain carries TRBV27 and TRBJ2-3; D ambiguous. This CDR3 contains 14 residues. The germline V gene has CDR1 MNHEY and CDR2 SMNVEV (reference sequence). The germline V and J ends were trimmed by 3 bases and 4 bases, with 11 bases remaining between them. In nucleotides, the CDR3 is TGTGCCAGCAGTTTCTACGGAGAATCAGATACGCAGTATTTT. It is translated as CASSFYGESDTQYF.

This clonotype was picked up a small number of times. V is TRBV7-2 and J is TRBJ2-7; tentatively, D is TRBD2 (5 bases). V was trimmed by 6 bases and J by 3 bases, leaving 15 bases between them. The V gene's germline CDR1 is SGHTA and CDR2 FQGNSA. The CDR3 has 14 amino acids. DNA for the CDR3: TGTGCCAGCAGTCTTACCCTAGCCGACTACGAGCAGTACTTC. As protein: CASSLTLADYEQYF.

The sample holds many counts of this clonotype. The chain couples TRBV27 to TRBJ1-1; TRBD1 matches 8 bases. The germline V gene encodes CDR1 MNHEY and CDR2 SMNVEV (reference sequence). This CDR3 is built from 15 residues. The V segment lost 2 bases and the J segment 3 bases; nucleotides outside the gene matches: 5. The CDR3 coding sequence is TGTGCCAGCAGTTTACGAGACAGGGGACACACTGAAGCTTTCTTT. Encoded protein: CASSLRDRGHTEAFF.

This clonotype showed up just once. A clone one base away is much larger, so this may be a read error. The chain employs TRBV6-2 or TRBV6-3 and TRBJ2-7; TRBD1 or TRBD2 may be the D gene (6 bases each). The V end lost 6 bases, the J end lost 3 bases, and 15 bases lay between the germline ends. Germline V gene data show CDR1 as MNHEY and CDR2 as SVGEGT. This CDR3 region has 14 residues. The CDR3 DNA reads as TGTGCCAGCAGCATCGCGGGACAACACTACGAGCAGTACTTC. This translates into CASSIAGQHYEQYF.

The chain uses TRBV20-1 and TRBJ2-7; 8 nucleotides line up with TRBD2. Germline lookup yields CDR1 DFQATT and CDR2 SNEGSKA (reference sequence). This CDR3 is built from 14 residues. V shed 6 bases, J shed 8 bases, and the junction held 15 bases outside the gene matches. The chain's CDR3 is CSATERETGRQQYF. The CDR3 coding sequence is TGCAGTGCCACAGAGCGGGAGACCGGTAGGCAGCAGTACTTC.

This clonotype was seen many times. The chain links TRBV20-1 to TRBJ2-7; 9 nucleotides match TRBD1. Trimming at V came to 6 bases and at J to 2 bases, leaving 8 bases not matched to a gene. The CDR3 spans 14 residues. In germline, CDR1 is DFQATT, CDR2 SNEGSKA (reference sequence). The CDR3 DNA is TGCAGTGCCCTGGACAGGGGACGAACCTACGAGCAGTACTTC. It codes for CSALDRGRTYEQYF.

This clonotype came up a few times. A read error may be the cause here, since a much bigger clone is one base away. J is TRBJ2-1 and V is TRBV11-3, with a weak D call TRBD2 (6 bases). The CDR3 is 15 amino acids. From germline, CDR1 is SGHNT and CDR2 YENEEA. The chain's CDR3 is CTSSGGVTGYNEQFF. The CDR3 bases are TGTACCAGCTCTGGAGGGGTAACGGGCTACAATGAGCAGTTCTTC.

Regarding this clonotype: A read error is possible here, since a much larger clone lies one base away. The V call is TRBV18, the J call TRBJ2-5, with D possibly being TRBD2 (5 bases). Germline CDR1 and CDR2: KGHSH and LQKENI. CDR3 size: 14 residues. CDR3 sequence (DNA): TGTGCCGGCTCACCACAGAGGGTTAGGGAGACCCAGTACTTC. It specifies CAGSPQRVRETQYF.

This chain uses TRBV5-1 with TRBJ2-1; tentatively, D is TRBD2 (8 bases). Trimming cost V 4 bases and J 0 bases, with 14 bases left between them. Germline V lookup: CDR1 SGHRS, CDR2 YFSETQ. The CDR3 runs 16 residues. Written as DNA, the CDR3 is TGCGCCAGCAGCCCGGGGGGGACAGCCTCCTACAATGAGCAGTTCTTC. This encodes CASSPGGTASYNEQFF. Variable domain in full (rest from reference TRBV5-1 and TRBJ2-1): KAGVTQTPRYLIKTRGQQVTLSCSPISGHRSVSWYQQTPGQGLQFLFEYFSETQRNKGNFPGRFSGRQFSNSRSEMNVSTLELGDSALYLCASSPGGTASYNEQFFGPGTRLTVL.

In its sample, this clonotype was seen a few times. V is TRBV5-6 and J is TRBJ2-7, with unresolved D. The CDR3 is 14 residues long. The germline V gene encodes CDR1 SGHDT and CDR2 YYEEEE. Trimming removed 0 bases from V and 7 bases from J, with 14 bases in between. CDR3 amino acids: CASSLGYTPEEQYF. CDR3 bases: TGTGCCAGCAGCTTGGGCTATACCCCGGAGGAGCAGTACTTC.

In its sample, this clonotype was seen many times. The chain uses TRBV12-3 or TRBV12-4 and TRBJ1-5; 7 bases map to TRBD1. J was trimmed by 7 bases and V by 6 bases; bases with no gene match: 9. The CDR3 runs 14 residues. In nucleotides, the CDR3 is TGTGCCAGCAGCCGACAGGGTATCAACCAGCCCCAGCATTTT. Translating it yields CASSRQGINQPQHF.

The sample holds many counts of this clonotype. The chain is built from TRBV2 and TRBJ2-7, with D unresolved. The V and J ends lost 5 bases and 5 bases respectively, with 7 bases between them. The CDR3 loop spans 11 amino acids. Looked up from germline, CDR1 is SNHLY and CDR2 is FYNNEI. The CDR3 sequence is CASSRRNEQYF. Written as DNA, the CDR3 is TGTGCCAGCAGTAGACGGAACGAGCAGTACTTC.

The sample holds many counts of this clonotype. V gene TRBV3-1 combines with J gene TRBJ1-1; the D gene is possibly TRBD1 (5 bases). Trimming took 5 bases from V and 5 from J, leaving 18 bases between them. The V gene's germline CDR1 is LGHDT and CDR2 YNNKEL (reference sequence). CDR3 length: 15 residues. The CDR3 bases are TGTGCCAGCAGCTCGACCGGGACTAGTGGAACTGAAGCTTTCTTT. The encoded protein is CASSSTGTSGTEAFF. The whole variable domain, remainder taken from reference TRBV3-1 and TRBJ1-1, is DTAVSQTPKYLVTQMGNDKSIKCEQNLGHDTMYWYKQDSKKFLKIMFSYNNKELIINETVPNRFSPKSPDKAHLNLHINSLELGDSAVYFCASSSTGTSGTEAFFGQGTRLTVV.

This clonotype was found many times. This sequence joins TRBV7-8 and TRBJ1-1; 8 bases are shared with TRBD1. This CDR3 spans 14 amino acids. The trim removed 5 bases at V and 4 bases at J, leaving 6 bases unmatched. The germline V gene has CDR1 SGHVS and CDR2 FQNEAQ. CDR3 in amino acids: CASSPRDRTTEAFF. The DNA of the CDR3 is TGTGCCAGCAGCCCGCGGGACAGGACCACTGAAGCTTTCTTT.

This clonotype was counted many times. J is TRBJ2-3 and V is TRBV12-3 or TRBV12-4; 7 positions agree with TRBD2. V shed 6 bases, J shed 4 bases, and the junction held 4 bases outside the gene matches. The CDR3 is 13 amino acids. CDR3 residues: CASRGGWPDTQYF. CDR3 bases: TGTGCCAGCAGGGGGGGGTGGCCAGATACGCAGTATTTT.

The gene calls are TRBV30 and TRBJ2-1; 11 nucleotides align to TRBD2. In germline, CDR1 is GTSNPN, CDR2 SVGIG (reference sequence). Unmatched junction bases numbered 5, after V lost 2 bases and J lost 5 bases. The CDR3 totals 15 residues. The CDR3 here is CAWSSTSGIHNEQFF. CDR3 in DNA: TGTGCCTGGAGTTCGACTAGCGGGATCCACAATGAGCAGTTCTTC.

This clonotype was seen repeatedly, ten times or more. The chain recombines TRBV27 with TRBJ2-1; 7 bases match TRBD2. V was clipped by 0 bases and J by 6 bases; unmatched bases: 8. From germline, CDR1 is MNHEY and CDR2 SMNVEV (reference sequence). The CDR3 is 16 amino acids. The CDR3 DNA follows: TGTGCCAGCAGTTTATCGTTGACTAGCAGTGTCAATGAGCAGTTCTTC. Translating gives CASSLSLTSSVNEQFF.

The rearrangement uses TRBV2 and TRBJ1-5; no clear D gene. The CDR3 covers 14 residues. From germline, CDR1 is SNHLY and CDR2 FYNNEI. The V gene lost 6 bases and the J gene lost 4 bases, with 13 bases spanning the gap. CDR3 amino acids: CASRAGRENQPQHF. In DNA, the CDR3 is TGTGCCAGCAGAGCAGGACGGGAGAATCAGCCCCAGCATTTT.

This clonotype was recorded once. A clone one base away is much larger, so this may be a read error. The chain is built from TRBV18 and TRBJ1-2; no clear D gene. Germline CDR1 reads KGHSH; CDR2 reads LQKENI. This CDR3 spans 14 amino acids. Trimming left V 3 bases short and J 6 bases short, with 14 bases between. CDR3 DNA: TGTGCCAGCTCACCGGGAGCTTCAGACGATGGCTACACCTTC. Protein sequence: CASSPGASDDGYTF.